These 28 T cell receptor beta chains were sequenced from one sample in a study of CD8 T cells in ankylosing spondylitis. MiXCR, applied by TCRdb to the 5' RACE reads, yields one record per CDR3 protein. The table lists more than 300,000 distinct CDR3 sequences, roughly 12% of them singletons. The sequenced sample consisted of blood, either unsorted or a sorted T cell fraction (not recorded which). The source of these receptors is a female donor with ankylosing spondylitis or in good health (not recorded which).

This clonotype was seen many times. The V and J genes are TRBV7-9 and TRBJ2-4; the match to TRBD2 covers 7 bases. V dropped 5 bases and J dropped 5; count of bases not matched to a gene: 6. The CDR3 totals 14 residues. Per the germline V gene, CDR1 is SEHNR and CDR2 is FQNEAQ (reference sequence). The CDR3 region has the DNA TGTGCCAGCAGCCGGGGGGATCCCCAAAACATTCAGTACTTC. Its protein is CASSRGDPQNIQYF.

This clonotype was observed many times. In DNA form, the CDR3 reads TGTGCCAGCAGCCCGAGGGGAGCGGGGGGCCAAGAGACCCAGTACTTC. Protein product: CASSPRGAGGQETQYF. The chain couples TRBV9 to TRBJ2-5; 9 positions match TRBD2. Germline V gives CDR1 SGDLS, CDR2 YYNGEE. The CDR3 contains 16 residues. Trimming at V came to 4 bases and at J to 1 base, leaving 8 bases not matched to a gene.

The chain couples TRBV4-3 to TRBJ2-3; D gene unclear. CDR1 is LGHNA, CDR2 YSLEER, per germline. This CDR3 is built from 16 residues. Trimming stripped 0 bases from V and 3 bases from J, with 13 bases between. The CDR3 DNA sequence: TGCGCCAGCAGCCAAGAACCGGGCTTACCGACAGATACGCAGTATTTT. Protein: CASSQEPGLPTDTQYF.

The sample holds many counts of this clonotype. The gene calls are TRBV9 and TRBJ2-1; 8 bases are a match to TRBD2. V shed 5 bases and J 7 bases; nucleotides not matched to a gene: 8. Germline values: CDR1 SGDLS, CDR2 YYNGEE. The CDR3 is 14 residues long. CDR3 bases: TGTGCCAGCAGGCGGGGGGCCTCAGTAAATGAGCAGTTCTTC. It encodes CASRRGASVNEQFF.

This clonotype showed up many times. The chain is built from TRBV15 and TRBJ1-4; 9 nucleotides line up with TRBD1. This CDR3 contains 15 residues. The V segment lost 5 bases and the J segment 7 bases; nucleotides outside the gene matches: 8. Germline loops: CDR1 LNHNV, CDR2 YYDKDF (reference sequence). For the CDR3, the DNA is TGTGCCACCAGCCCCCGACGGGACAGGGTTGAAAAACTGTTTTTT. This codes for CATSPRRDRVEKLFF.

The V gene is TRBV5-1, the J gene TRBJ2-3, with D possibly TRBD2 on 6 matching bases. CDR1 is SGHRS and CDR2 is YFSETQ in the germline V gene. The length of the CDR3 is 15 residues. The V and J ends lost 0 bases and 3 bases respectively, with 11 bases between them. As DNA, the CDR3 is TGCGCCAGCAGCTTGGCGGGAGTATCAACAGATACGCAGTATTTT. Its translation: CASSLAGVSTDTQYF.

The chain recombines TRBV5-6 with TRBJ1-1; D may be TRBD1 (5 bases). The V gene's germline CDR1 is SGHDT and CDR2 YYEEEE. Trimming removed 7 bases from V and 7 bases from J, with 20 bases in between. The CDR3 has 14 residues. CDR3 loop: CASGGRTGGGEAFF. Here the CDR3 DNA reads TGTGCCAGCGGGGGTAGGACGGGGGGAGGTGAAGCTTTCTTT.

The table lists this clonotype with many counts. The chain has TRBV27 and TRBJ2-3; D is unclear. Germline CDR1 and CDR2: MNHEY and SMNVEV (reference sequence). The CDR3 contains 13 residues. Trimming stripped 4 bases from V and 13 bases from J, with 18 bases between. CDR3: CASSSVQRLKEYF. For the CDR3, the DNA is TGTGCCAGCAGTTCCGTACAGCGACTTAAGGAGTATTTT.

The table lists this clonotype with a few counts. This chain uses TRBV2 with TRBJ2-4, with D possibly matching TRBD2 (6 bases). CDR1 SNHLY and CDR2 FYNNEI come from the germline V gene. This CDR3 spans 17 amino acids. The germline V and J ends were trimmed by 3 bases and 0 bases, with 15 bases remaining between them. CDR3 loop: CASSEGLTPLAKNIQYF. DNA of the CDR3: TGTGCCAGCAGTGAGGGACTTACTCCGCTAGCCAAAAACATTCAGTACTTC.

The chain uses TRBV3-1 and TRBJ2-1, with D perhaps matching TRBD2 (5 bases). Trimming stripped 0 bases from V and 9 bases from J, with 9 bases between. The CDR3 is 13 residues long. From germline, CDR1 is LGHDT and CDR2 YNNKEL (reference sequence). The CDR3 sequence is CASSQDQRGEQFF. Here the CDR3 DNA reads TGTGCCAGCAGCCAAGATCAACGGGGTGAGCAGTTCTTC.

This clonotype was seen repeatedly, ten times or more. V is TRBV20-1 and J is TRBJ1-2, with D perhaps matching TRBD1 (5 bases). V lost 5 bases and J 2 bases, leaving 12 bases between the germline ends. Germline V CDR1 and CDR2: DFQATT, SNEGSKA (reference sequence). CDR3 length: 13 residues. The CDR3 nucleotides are TGCAGTGCTCATAACAGACAGAACTATGGCTACACCTTC. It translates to CSAHNRQNYGYTF.

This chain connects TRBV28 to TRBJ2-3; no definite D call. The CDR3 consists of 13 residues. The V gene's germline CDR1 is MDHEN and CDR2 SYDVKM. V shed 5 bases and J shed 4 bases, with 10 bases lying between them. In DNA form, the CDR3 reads TGTGCCAGCAGTCCCCCCCGGGCAGATACGCAGTATTTT. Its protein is CASSPPRADTQYF.

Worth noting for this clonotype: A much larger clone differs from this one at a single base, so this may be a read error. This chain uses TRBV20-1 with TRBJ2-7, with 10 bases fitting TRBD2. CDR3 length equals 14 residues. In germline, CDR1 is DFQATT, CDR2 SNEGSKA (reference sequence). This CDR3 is CGARVGLATYEQYF. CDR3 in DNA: TGCGGTGCTAGAGTGGGACTAGCGACGTACGAGCAGTACTTC.

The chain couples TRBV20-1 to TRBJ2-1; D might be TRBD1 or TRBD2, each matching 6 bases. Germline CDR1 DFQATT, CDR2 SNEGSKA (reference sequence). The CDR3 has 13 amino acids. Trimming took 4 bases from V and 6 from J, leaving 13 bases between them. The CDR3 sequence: CSATPGGPNEQFF. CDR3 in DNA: TGCAGTGCTACCCCTGGGGGGCCCAATGAGCAGTTCTTC.

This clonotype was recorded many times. The CDR3 region has the DNA TGTGCCAGCAGTATTAAAGAGACCCAGTACTTC. Residues: CASSIKETQYF. The rearrangement links TRBV3-1 to TRBJ2-5; D remains unclear. CDR3 length: 11 amino acids. The V gene lost 6 bases and the J gene lost 3 bases, with 5 bases spanning the gap. Germline assignment: CDR1 LGHDT and CDR2 YNNKEL (reference sequence).

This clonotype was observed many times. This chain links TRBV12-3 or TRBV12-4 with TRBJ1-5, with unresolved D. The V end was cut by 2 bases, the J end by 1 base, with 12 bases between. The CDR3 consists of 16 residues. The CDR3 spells CASSLLGRASNQPQHF. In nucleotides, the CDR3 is TGTGCCAGCAGTTTACTAGGACGCGCGAGCAATCAGCCCCAGCATTTT.

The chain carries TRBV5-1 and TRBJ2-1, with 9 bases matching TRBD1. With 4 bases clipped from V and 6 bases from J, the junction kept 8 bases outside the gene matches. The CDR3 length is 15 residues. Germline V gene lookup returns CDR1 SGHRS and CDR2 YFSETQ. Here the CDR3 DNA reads TGCGCCAGCAGCCCCGGGACAGGGTGGGTCAATGAGCAGTTCTTC. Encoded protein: CASSPGTGWVNEQFF.

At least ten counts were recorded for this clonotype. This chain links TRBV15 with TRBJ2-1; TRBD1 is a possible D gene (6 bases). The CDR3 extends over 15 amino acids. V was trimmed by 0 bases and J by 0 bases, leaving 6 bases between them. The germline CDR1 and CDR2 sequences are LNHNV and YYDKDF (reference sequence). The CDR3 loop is CATSREGGSYNEQFF. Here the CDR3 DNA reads TGTGCCACCAGCAGAGAAGGGGGCTCCTACAATGAGCAGTTCTTC.

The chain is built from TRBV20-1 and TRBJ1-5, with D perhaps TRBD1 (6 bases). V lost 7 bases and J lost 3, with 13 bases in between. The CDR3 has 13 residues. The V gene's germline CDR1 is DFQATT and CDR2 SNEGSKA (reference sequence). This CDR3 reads CSVMDSFNQPQHF. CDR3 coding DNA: TGCAGTGTTATGGACAGCTTCAATCAGCCCCAGCATTTT.

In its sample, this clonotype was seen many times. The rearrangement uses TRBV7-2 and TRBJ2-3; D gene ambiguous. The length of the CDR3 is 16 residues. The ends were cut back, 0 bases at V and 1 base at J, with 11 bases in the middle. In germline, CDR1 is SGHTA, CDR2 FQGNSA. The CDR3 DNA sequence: TGTGCCAGCAGCTTAGCGTGTAGAGTATGCACAGATACGCAGTATTTT. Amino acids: CASSLACRVCTDTQYF. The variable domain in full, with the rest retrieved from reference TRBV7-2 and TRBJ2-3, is GAGVSQSPSNKVTEKGKDVELRCDPISGHTALYWYRQSLGQGLEFLIYFQGNSAPDKSGLPSDRFSAERTGGSVSTLTIQRTQQEDSAVYLCASSLACRVCTDTQYFGPGTRLTVL.

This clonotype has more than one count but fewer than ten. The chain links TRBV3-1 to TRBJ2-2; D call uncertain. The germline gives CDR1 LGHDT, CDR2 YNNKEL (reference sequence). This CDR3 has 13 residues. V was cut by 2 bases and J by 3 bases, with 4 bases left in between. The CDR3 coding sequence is TGTGCCAGCAGCCAAAGGGACACCGGGGAGCTGTTTTTT. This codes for CASSQRDTGELFF.

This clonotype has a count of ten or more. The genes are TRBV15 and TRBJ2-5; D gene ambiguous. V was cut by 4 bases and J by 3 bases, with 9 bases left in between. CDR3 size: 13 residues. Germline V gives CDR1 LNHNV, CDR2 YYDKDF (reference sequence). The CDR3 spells CATSIRRKETQYF. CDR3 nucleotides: TGTGCCACCAGCATTCGACGGAAAGAGACCCAGTACTTC.

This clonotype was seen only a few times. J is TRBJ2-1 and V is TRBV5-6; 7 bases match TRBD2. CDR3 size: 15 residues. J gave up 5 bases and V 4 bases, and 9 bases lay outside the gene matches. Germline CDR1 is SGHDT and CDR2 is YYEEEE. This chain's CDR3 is CASSVFQRGDNEQFF. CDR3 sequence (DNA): TGTGCCAGCAGCGTGTTCCAGCGGGGAGACAATGAGCAGTTCTTC.

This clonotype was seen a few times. As DNA, the CDR3 is TGCAGCGTTGAAGATCCTAGCGGAAGCTACAATGAGCAGTTCTTC. As protein: CSVEDPSGSYNEQFF. This chain links TRBV29-1 with TRBJ2-1; TRBD2 matches at 7 bases. Trimming took 0 bases from V and 3 from J; bases not matched to a gene: 5. CDR1 SQVTM and CDR2 ANQGSEA come from the germline V gene. The CDR3 extends over 15 amino acids.

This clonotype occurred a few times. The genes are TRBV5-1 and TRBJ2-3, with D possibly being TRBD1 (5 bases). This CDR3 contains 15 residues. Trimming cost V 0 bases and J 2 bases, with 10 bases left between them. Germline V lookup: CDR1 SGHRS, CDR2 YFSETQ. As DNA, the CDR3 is TGCGCCAGCAGCTTGGAGCCAGGGAACACAGATACGCAGTATTTT. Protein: CASSLEPGNTDTQYF.

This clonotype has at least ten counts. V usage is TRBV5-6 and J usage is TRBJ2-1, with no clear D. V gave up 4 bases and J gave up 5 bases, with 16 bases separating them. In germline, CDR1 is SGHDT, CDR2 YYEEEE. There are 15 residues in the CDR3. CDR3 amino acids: CASSTQDHRNNEQFF. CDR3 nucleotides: TGTGCCAGCAGCACCCAAGACCACAGAAACAATGAGCAGTTCTTC.

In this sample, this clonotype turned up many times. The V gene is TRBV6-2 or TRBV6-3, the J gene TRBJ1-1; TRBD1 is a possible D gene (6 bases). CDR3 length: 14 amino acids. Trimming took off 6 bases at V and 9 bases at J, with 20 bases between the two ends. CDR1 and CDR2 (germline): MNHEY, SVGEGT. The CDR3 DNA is TGTGCCAGCAGCCCGGGACACCCGAGGGGGAAAGCTTTCTTT. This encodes CASSPGHPRGKAFF.

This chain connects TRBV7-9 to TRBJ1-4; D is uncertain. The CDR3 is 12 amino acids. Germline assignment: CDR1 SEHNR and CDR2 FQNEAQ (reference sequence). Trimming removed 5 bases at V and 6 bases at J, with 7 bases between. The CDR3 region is CASSDRYEKLFF. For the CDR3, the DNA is TGTGCCAGCAGCGATCGGTATGAAAAACTGTTTTTT.